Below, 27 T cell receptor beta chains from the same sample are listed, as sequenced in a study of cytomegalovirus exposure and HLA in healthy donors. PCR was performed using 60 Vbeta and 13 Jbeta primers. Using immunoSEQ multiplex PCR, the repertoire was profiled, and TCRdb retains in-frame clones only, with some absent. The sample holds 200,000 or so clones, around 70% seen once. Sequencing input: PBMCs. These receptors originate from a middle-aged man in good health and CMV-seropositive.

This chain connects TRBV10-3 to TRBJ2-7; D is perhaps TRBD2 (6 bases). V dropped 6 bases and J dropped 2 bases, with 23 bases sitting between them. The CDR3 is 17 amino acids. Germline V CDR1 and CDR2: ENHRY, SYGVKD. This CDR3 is CAISSGGRSEGTYEQYF. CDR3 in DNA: TGTGCCATCAGCTCCGGGGGTAGGAGTGAGGGAACCTACGAGCAGTACTTC.

CDR3: CASSLGVSGGQALHF. DNA for the CDR3: TGTGCCAGCAGCTTAGGGGTCAGCGGGGGTCAGGCCCTCCACTTT. The chain couples TRBV7-2 to TRBJ1-6, with a tentative D call TRBD1 (5 bases). V lost 1 base to trimming and J lost 14 bases, with 18 bases between them. This CDR3 is 15 amino acids long. Looked up from germline, CDR1 is SGHTA and CDR2 is FQGNSA.

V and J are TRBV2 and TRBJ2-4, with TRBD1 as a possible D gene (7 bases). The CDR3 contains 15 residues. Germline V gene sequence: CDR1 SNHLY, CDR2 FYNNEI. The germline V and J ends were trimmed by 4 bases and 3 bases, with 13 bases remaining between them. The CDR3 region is CASSAQGGDKNIQYF. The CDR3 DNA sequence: TGTGCCAGCAGTGCCCAGGGGGGTGACAAAAACATTCAGTACTTC.

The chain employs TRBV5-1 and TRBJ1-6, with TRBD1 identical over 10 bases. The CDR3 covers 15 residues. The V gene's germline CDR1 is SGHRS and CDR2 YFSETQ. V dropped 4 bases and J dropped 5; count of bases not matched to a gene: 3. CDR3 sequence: CASSHGTGDNSPLHF. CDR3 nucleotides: TGCGCCAGCAGCCATGGGACAGGGGATAATTCACCCCTCCACTTT.

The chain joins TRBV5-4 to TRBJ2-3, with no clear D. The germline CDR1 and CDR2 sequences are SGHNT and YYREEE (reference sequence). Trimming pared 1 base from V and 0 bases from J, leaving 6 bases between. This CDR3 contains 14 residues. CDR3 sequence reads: CASSLKLSTDTQYF. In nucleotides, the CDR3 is TGTGCCAGCAGCTTGAAACTTAGCACAGATACGCAGTATTTT. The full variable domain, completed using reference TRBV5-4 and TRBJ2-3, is ETGVTQSPTHLIKTRGQQVTLRCSSQSGHNTVSWYQQALGQGPQFIFQYYREEENGRGNFPPRFSGLQFPNYSSELNVNALELDDSALYLCASSLKLSTDTQYFGPGTRLTVL.

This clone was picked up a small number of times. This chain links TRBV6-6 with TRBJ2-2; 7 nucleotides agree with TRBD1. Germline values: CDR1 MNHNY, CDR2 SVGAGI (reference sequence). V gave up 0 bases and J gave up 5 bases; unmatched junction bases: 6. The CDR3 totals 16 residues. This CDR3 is CASSYSPTQGTGELFF. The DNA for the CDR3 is TGTGCCAGCAGTTACTCACCGACACAGGGGACCGGGGAGCTGTTTTTT.

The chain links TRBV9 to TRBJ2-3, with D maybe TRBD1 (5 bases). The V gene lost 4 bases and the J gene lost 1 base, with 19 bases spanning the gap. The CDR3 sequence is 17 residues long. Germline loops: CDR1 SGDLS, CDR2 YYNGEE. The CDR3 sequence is CASSFTGGGSGTDTQYF. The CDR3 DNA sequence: TGTGCCAGCAGCTTCACAGGCGGTGGGTCGGGCACAGATACGCAGTATTTT.

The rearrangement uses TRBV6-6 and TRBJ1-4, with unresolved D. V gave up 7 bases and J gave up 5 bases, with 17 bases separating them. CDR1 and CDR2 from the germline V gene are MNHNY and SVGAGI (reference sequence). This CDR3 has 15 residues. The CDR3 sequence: CASIGLGNLNEKLFF. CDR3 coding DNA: TGTGCCAGCATTGGTCTCGGGAACTTGAATGAAAAACTGTTTTTT.

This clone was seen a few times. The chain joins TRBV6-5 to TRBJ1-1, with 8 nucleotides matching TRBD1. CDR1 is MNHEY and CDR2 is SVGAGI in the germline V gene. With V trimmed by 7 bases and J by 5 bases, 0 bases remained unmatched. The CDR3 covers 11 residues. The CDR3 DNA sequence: TGTGCCAGCAACAGGGGGACTGAAGCTTTCTTT. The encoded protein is CASNRGTEAFF.

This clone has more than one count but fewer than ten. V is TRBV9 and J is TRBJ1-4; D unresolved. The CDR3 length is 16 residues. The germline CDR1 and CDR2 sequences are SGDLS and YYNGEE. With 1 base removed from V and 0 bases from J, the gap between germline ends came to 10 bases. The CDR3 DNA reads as TGTGCCAGCAGCGTATCGGGGAGGGCAACTAATGAAAAACTGTTTTTT. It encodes CASSVSGRATNEKLFF.

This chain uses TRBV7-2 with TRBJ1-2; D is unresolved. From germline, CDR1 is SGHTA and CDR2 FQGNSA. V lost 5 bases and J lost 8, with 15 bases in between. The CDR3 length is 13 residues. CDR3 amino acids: CASSRTAPGGYTF. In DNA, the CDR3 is TGTGCCAGCAGCCGGACTGCTCCAGGAGGCTACACCTTC.

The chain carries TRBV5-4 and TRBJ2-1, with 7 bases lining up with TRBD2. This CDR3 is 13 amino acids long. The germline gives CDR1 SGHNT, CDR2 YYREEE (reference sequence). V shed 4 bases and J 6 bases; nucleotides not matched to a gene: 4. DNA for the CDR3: TGTGCCAGCAGCCCCGGACTAGTCAATGAGCAGTTCTTC. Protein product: CASSPGLVNEQFF. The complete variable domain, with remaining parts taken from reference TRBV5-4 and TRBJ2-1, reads ETGVTQSPTHLIKTRGQQVTLRCSSQSGHNTVSWYQQALGQGPQFIFQYYREEENGRGNFPPRFSGLQFPNYSSELNVNALELDDSALYLCASSPGLVNEQFFGPGTRLTVL.

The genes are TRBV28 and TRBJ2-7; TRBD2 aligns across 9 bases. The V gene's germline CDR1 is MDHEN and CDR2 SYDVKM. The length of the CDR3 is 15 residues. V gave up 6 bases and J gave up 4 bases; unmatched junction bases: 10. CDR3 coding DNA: TGTGCCAGCAGCTCAGATGGACTAGCGATGTACGAGCAGTACTTC. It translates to CASSSDGLAMYEQYF.

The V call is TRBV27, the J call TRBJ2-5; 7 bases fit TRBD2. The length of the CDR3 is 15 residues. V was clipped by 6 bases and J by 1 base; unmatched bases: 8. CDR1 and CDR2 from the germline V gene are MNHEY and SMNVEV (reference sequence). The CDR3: CASSPTGGSQETQYF. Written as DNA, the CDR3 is TGTGCCAGCAGCCCGACCGGGGGGTCCCAAGAGACCCAGTACTTC.

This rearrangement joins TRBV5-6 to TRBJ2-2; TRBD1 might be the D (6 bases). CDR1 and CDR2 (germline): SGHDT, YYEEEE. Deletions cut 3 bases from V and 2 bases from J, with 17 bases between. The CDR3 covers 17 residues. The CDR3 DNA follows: TGTGCCAGCAGCTCGGGCCCTGACAGGCTAAACACCGGGGAGCTGTTTTTT. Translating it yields CASSSGPDRLNTGELFF.

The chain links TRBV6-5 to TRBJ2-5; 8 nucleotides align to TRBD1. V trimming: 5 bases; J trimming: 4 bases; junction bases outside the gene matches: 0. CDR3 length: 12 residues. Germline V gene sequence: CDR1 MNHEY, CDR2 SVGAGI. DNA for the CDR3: TGTGCCAGCAGTGACAGGGGAGAGACCCAGTACTTC. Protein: CASSDRGETQYF.

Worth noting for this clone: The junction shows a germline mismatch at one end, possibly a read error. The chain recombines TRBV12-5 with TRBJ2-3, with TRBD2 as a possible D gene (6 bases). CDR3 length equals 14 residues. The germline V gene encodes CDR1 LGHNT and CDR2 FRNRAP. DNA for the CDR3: TGTGCTAGTGGCCCGGGACTTTCCACAGATACGCGGTATTTT. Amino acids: CASGPGLSTDTRYF.

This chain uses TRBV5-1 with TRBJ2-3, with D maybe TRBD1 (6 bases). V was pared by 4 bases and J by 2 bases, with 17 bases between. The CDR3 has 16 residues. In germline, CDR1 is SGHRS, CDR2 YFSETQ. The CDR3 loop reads CASSARGPSFTDTQYF. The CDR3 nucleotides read TGCGCCAGCAGCGCCAGGGGCCCCTCATTCACAGATACGCAGTATTTT.

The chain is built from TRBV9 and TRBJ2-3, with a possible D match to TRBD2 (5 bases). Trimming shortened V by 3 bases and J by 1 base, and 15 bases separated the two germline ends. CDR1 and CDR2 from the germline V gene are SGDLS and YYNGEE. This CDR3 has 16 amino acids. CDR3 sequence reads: CASSAGGRFRTDTQYF. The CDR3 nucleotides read TGTGCCAGCAGCGCGGGCGGGCGGTTCCGCACAGATACGCAGTATTTT.

CDR3 sequence (DNA): TGCAGCGTTGATCCCGGGACTACCAAAAACATTCAGTACTTC. Protein: CSVDPGTTKNIQYF. The V call is TRBV29-1, the J call TRBJ2-4, with 7 nucleotides matching TRBD2. This CDR3 contains 14 residues. V was pared by 3 bases and J by 2 bases, with 4 bases of the junction left unmatched. Germline loops: CDR1 SQVTM, CDR2 ANQGSEA.

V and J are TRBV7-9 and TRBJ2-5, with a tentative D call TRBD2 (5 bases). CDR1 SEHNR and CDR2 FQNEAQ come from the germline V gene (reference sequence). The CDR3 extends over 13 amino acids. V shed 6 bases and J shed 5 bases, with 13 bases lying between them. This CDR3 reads CASRFGERETQYF. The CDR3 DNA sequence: TGTGCCAGCAGATTCGGGGAAAGGGAGACCCAGTACTTC.

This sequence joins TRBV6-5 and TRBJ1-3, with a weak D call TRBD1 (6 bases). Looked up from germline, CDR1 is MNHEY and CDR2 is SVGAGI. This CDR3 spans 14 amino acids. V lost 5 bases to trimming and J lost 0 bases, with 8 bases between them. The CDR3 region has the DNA TGTGCCAGCAGTCGGACAGTCTCTGGAAACACCATATATTTT. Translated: CASSRTVSGNTIYF.

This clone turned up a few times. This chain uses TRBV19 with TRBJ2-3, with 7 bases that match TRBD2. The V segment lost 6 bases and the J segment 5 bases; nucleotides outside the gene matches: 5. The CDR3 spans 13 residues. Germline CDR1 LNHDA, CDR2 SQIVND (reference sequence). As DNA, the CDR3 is TGTGCCAGTAGCGCTTTAGCGGGAGATACGCAGTATTTT. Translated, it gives CASSALAGDTQYF.

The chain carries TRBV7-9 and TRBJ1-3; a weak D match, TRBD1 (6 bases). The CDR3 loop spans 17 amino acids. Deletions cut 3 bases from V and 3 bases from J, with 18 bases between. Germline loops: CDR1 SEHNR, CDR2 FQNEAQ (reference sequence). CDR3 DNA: TGTGCCAGCAGCTTCCGGATGGGGGGGGGCGATGGAAACACCATATATTTT. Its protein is CASSFRMGGGDGNTIYF.

CDR3 coding DNA: TGTGCCAGCATCGACGACAGGTGGCGTGGTACGCAGTATTTT. It is translated as CASIDDRWRGTQYF. This chain connects TRBV11-2 to TRBJ2-3; possibly TRBD1 for D (6 bases). The germline gives CDR1 SGHAT, CDR2 FQNNGV. This CDR3 spans 14 amino acids. Trimming took 7 bases from V and 8 from J, leaving 19 bases between them.

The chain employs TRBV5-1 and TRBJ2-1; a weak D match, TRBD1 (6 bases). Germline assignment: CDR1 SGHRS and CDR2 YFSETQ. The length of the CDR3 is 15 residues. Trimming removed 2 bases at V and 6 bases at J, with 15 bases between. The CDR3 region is CASSFLPGQSNEQFF. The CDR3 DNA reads TGCGCCAGCAGCTTCTTACCAGGACAGAGCAATGAGCAGTTCTTC.

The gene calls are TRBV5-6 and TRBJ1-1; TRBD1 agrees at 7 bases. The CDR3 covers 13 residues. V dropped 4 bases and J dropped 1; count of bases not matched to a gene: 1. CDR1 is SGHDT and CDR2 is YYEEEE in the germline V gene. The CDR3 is CASSGQANTEAFF. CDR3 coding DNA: TGTGCCAGCAGCGGACAGGCGAACACTGAAGCTTTCTTT.